This TCR beta chain was observed in a study of blood T cell repertoires in COVID-19. About the study: T cells, B-cell-depleted T cells, or PBMCs supplied cDNA or gDNA.

CDR1 and CDR2 (germline): LGHDT, YNNKEL (reference sequence). This CDR3 contains 16 residues. The junction had 10 bases not matched to a gene; V was cut back by 6 bases and J by 2 bases. In the authors' methods: Estimation of nucleated cell counts relied on the amplification of reference gene primers. Sequencing was performed with immunoSEQ multiplex PCR; in TCRdb, only in-frame clones are kept and a portion is missing. V and J calls and clone size are copied from that table; D and trimming were computed from the DNA. The sample shows about 60,000 clones, 65% to 80% of them seen only once. J is TRBJ2-3 and V is TRBV3-1 (or the pseudogene TRBV3-2); 8 bases map to TRBD1. Sequencing was carried out using peripheral blood. This clonotype was obtained from a man aged 25 to 40 with COVID-19, enrolled during active disease. The CDR3 protein is CASSDAGTGPTDTQYF. In nucleotides, the CDR3 is TGTGCCAGCAGTGATGCCGGGACAGGACCCACAGATACGCAGTATTTT.